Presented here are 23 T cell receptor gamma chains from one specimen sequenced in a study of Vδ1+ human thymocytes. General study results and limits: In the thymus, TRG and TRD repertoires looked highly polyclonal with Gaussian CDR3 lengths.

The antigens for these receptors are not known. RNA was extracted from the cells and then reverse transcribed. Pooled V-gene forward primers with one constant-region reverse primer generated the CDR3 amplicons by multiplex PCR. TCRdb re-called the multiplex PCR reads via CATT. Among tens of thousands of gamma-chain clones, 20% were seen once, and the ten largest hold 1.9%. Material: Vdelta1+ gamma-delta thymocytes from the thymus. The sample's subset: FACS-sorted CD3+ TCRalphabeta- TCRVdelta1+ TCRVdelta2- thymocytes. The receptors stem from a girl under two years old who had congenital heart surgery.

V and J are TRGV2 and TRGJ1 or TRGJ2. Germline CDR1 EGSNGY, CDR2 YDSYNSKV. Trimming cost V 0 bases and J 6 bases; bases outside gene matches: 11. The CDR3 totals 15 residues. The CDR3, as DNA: TGTGCCACCTGGGACGGGCGCGGGGTAGCTTATAAGAAACTCTTT. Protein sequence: CATWDGRGVAYKKLF.

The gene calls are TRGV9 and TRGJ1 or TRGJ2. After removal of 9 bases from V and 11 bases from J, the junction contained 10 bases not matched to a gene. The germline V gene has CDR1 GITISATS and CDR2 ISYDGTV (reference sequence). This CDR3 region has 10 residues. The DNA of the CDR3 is TGTGCCTTGGGTATTTACGAGAAACTCTTT. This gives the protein CALGIYEKLF.

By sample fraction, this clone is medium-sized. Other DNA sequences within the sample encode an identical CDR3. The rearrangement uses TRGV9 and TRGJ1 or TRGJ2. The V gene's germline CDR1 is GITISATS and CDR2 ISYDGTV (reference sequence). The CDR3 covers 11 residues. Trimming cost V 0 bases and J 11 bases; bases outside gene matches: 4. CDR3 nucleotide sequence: TGTGCCTTGTGGGAGGTGCGGGAGAAACTCTTT. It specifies CALWEVREKLF.

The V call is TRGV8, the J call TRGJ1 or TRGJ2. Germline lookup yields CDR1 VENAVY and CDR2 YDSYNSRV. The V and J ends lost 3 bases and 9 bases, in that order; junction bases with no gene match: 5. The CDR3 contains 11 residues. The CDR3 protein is CATWDLGKKLF. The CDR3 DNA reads TGTGCCACCTGGGATTTGGGTAAGAAACTCTTT.

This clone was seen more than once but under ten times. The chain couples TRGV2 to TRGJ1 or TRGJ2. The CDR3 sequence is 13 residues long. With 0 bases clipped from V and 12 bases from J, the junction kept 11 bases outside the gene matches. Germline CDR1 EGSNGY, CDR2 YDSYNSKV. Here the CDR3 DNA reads TGTGCCACCTGGGACGGGCTAGGGTATGGGAAACTCTTT. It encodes CATWDGLGYGKLF.

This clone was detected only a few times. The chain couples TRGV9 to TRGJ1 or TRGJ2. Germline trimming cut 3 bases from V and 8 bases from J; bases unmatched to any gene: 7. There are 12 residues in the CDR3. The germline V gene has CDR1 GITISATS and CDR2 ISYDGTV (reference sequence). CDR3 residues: CALWESQNKKLF. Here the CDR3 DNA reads TGTGCCTTGTGGGAGAGTCAGAATAAGAAACTCTTT.

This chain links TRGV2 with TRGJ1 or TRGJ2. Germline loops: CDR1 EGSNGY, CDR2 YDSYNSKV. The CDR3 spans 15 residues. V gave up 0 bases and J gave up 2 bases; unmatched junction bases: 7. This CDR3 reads CATWDGRSDYYKKLF. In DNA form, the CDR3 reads TGTGCCACCTGGGACGGGCGATCGGATTATTATAAGAAACTCTTT.

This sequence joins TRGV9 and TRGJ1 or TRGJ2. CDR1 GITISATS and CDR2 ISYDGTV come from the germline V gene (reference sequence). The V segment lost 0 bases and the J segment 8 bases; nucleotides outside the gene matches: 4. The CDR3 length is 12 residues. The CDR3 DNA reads TGTGCCTTGTGGGAGGTGAAGGATAAGAAACTCTTT. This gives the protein CALWEVKDKKLF.

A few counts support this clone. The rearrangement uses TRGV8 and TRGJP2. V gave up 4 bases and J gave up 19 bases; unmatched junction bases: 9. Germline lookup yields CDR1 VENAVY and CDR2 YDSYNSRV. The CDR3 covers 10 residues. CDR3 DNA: TGTGCCACCTGGGAGGACGTGTCGACGTTT. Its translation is CATWEDVSTF.

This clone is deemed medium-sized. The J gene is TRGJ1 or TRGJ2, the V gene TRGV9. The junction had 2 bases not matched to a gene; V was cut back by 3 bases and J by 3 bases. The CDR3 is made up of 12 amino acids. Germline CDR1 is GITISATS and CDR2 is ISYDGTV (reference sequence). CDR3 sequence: CALWEFYYKKLF. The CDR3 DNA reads TGTGCCTTGTGGGAGTTTTATTATAAGAAACTCTTT.

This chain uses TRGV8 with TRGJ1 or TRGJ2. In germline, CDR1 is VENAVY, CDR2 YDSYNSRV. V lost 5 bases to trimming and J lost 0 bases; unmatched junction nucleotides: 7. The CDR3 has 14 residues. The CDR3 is CATWASRNYYKKLF. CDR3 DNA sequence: TGTGCCACCTGGGCCTCCCGGAATTATTATAAGAAACTCTTT.

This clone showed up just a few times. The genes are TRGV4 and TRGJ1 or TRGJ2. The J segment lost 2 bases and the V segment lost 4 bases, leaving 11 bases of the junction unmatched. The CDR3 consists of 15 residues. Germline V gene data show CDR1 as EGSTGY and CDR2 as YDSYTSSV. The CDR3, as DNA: TGTGCCACCTGGGAGGGGAGGGTACATTATTATAAGAAACTCTTT. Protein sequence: CATWEGRVHYYKKLF.

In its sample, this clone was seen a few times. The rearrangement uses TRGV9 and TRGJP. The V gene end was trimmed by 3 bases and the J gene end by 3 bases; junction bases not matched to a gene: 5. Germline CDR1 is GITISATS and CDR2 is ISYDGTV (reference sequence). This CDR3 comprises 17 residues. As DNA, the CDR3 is TGTGCCTTGTGGGAGTTCCCGCAAGAGTTGGGCAAAAAAATCAAGGTATTT. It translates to CALWEFPQELGKKIKVF.

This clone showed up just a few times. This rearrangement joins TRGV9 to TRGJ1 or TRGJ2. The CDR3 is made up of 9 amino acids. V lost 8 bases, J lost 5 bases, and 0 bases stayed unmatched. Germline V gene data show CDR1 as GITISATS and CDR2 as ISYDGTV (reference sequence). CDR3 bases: TGTGCCTTGTATTATAAGAAACTCTTT. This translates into CALYYKKLF.

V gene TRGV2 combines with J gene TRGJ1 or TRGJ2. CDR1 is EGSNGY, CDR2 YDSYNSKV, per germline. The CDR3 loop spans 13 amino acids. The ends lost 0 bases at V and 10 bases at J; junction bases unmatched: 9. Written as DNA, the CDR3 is TGTGCCACCTGGGACGGGGGATCATGCAAGAAACTCTTT. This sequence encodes CATWDGGSCKKLF.

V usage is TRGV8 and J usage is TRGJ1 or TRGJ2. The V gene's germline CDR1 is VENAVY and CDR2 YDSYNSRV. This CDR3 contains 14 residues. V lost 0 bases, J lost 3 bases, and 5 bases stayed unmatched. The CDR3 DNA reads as TGTGCCACCTGGGATAGGCGGCCTTATTATAAGAAACTCTTT. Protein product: CATWDRRPYYKKLF.

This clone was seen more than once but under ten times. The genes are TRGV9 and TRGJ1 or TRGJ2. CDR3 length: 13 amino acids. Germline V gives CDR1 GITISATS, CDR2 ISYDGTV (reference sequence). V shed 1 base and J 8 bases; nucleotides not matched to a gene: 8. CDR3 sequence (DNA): TGTGCCTTGTGGGAGGTCATGCTGGATAAGAAACTCTTT. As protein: CALWEVMLDKKLF.

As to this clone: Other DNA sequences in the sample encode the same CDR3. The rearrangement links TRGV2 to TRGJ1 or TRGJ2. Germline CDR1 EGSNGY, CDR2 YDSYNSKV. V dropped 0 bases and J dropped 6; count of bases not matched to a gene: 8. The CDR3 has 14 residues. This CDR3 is CATWDGPGGYKKLF. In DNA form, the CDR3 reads TGTGCCACCTGGGACGGGCCCGGCGGTTATAAGAAACTCTTT.

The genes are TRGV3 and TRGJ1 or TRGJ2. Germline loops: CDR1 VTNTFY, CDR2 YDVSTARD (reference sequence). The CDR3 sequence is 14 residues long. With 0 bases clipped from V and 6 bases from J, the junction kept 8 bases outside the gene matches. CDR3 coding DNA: TGTGCCACCTGGGACAGGGCTTTTGCTTATAAGAAACTCTTT. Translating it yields CATWDRAFAYKKLF.

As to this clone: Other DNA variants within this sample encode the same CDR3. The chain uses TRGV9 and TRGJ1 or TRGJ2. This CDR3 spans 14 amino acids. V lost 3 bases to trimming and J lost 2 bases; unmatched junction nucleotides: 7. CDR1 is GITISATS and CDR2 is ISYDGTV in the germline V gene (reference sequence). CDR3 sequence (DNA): TGTGCCTTGTGGGAGCAGCCTTATTATTATAAGAAACTCTTT. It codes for CALWEQPYYYKKLF.

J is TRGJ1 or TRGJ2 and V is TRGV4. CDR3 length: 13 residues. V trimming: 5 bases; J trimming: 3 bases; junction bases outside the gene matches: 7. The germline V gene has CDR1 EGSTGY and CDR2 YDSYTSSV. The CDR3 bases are TGTGCCACCTGGGGCTACCTTTATTATAAGAAACTCTTT. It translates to CATWGYLYYKKLF.

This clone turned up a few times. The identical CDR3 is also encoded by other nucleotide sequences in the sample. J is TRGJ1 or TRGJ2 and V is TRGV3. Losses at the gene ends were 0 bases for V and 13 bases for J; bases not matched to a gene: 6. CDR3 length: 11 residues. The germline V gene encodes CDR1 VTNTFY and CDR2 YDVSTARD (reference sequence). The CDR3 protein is CATWDRRGKLF. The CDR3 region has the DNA TGTGCCACCTGGGACAGGCGGGGAAAACTCTTT.

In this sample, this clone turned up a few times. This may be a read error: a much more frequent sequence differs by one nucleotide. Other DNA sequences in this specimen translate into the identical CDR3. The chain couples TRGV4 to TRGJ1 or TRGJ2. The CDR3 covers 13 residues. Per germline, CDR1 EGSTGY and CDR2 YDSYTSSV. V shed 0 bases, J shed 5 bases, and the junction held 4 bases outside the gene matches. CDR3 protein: CATWDGQDYKKLF. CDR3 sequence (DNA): TGTGCCACCTGGGATGGGCAAGATTATAAGAAACTCTTT.